This T cell receptor (beta chain) was captured in a study of control samples from healthy donors and cancer patients. Repertoires were generated with immunoSEQ multiplex PCR, while TCRdb's copy carries only in-frame clones and drops some. There are about 100,000 clones in the sample; roughly 84% occur only once, and under 20% lies in the top ten. V was shortened by 10 bases and J by 5 bases, with 11 bases between the two germline ends. The CDR3 is 11 amino acids. Germline CDR1 reads MDHEN; CDR2 reads SYDVKM. This clonotype was sampled from a woman aged 50 to 60 in good health. The chain uses TRBV28 and TRBJ1-2; no clear D gene. The sequencing sample was made of blood. The CDR3 region is CATSLGYGYTF. As DNA, the CDR3 is TGTGCCACCTCTCTTGGGTATGGCTACACCTTC.